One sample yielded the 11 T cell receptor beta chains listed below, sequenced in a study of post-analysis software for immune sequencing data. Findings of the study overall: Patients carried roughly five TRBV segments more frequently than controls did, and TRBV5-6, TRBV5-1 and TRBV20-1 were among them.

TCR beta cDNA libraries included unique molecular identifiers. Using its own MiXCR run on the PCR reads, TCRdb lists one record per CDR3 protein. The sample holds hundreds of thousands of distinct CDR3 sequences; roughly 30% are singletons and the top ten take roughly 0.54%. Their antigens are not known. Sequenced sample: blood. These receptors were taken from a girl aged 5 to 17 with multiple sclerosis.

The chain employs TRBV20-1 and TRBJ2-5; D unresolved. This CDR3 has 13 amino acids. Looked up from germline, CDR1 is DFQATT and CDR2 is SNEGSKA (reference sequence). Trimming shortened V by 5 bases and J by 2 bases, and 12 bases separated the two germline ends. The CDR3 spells CSARYTAQETQYF. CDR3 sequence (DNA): TGCAGTGCTCGTTATACTGCACAAGAGACCCAGTACTTC.

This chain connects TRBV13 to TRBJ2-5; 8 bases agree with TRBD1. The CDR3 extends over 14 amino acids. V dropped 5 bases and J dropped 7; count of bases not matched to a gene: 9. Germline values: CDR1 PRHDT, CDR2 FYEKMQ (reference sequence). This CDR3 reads CASSDVRGRGTQYF. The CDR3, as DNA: TGTGCCAGCAGCGACGTCAGGGGGCGCGGGACCCAGTACTTC.

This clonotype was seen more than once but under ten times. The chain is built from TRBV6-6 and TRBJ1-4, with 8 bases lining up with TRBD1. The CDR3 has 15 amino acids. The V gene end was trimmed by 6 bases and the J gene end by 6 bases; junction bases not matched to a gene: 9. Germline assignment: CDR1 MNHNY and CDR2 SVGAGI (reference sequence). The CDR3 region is CASRTQGARDEKLFF. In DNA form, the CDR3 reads TGTGCCAGCAGAACTCAGGGGGCGAGGGATGAAAAACTGTTTTTT.

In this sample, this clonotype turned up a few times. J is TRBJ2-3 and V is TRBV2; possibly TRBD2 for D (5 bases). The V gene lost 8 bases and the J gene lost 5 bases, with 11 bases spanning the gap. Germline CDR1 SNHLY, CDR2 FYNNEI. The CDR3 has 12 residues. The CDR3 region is CASGPRGDTQYF. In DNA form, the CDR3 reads TGTGCCAGCGGGCCCCGGGGAGATACGCAGTATTTT.

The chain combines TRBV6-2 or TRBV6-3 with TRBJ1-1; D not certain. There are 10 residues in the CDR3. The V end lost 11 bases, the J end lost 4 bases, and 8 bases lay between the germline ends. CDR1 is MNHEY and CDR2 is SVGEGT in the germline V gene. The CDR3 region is CAGRITEAFF. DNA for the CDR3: TGTGCCGGACGGATCACTGAAGCTTTCTTT.

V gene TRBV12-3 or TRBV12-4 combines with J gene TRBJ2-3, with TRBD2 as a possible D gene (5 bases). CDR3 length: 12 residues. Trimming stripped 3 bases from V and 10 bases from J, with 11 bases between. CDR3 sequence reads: CASSLRRDAQYF. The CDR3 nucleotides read TGTGCCAGCAGTTTGAGACGGGATGCGCAGTATTTT.

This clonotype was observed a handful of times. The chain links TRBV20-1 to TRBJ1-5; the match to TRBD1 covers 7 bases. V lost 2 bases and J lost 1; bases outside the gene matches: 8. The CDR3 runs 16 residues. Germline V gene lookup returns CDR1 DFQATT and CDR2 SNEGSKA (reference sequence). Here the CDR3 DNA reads TGCAGTGCTAGAAAATACAGGGGCCCCAGCAATCAGCCCCAGCATTTT. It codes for CSARKYRGPSNQPQHF.

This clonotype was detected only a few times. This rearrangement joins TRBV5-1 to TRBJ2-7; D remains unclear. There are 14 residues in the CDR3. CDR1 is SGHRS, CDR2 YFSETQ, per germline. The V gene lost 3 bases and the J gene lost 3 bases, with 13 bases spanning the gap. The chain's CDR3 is CASSSRLGVYEQYF. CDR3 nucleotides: TGCGCCAGCAGCTCGCGTCTTGGAGTCTACGAGCAGTACTTC.

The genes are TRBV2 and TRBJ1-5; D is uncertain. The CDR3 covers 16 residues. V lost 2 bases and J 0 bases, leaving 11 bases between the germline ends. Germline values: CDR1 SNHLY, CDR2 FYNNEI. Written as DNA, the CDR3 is TGTGCCAGCAGTGAAAACCACCGATATAGCAATCAGCCCCAGCATTTT. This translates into CASSENHRYSNQPQHF.

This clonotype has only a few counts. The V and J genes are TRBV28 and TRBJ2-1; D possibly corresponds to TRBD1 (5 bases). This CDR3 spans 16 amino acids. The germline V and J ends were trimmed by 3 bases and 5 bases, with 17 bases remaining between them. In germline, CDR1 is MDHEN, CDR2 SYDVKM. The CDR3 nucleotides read TGTGCCAGCAGTTTGGACGGGCAGGGAACCCACAATGAGCAGTTCTTC. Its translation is CASSLDGQGTHNEQFF.

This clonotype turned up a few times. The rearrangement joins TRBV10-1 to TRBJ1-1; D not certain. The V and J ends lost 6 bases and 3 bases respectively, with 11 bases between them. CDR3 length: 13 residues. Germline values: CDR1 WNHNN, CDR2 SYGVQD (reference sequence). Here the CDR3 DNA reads TGCGCCAGCAGGGCTGGGATGTACACTGAAGCTTTCTTT. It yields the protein CASRAGMYTEAFF.